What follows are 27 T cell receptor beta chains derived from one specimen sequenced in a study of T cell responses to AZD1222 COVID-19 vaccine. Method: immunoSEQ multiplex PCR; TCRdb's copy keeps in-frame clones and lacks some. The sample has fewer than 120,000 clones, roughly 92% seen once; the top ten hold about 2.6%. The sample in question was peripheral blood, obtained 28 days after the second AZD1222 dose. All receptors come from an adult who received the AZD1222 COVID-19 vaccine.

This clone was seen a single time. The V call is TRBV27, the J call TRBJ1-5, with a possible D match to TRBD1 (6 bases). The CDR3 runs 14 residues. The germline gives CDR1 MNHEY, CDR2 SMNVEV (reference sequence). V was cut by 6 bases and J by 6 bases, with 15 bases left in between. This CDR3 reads CASRQGLEGQPQHF. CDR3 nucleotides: TGTGCCAGCAGACAGGGTTTGGAGGGTCAGCCCCAGCATTTT.

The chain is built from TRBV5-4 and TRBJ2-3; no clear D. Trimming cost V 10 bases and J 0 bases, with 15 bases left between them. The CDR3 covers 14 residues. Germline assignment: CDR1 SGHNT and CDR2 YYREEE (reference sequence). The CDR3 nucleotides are TGTGCCGCACACCCTACTTCTAGCACAGATACGCAGTATTTT. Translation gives CAAHPTSSTDTQYF.

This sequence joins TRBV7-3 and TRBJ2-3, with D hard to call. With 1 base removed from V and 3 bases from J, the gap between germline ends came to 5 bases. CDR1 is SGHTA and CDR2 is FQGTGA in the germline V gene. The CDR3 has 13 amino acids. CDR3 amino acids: CASSLMRTDTQYF. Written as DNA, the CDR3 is TGTGCCAGCAGCTTAATGAGAACAGATACGCAGTATTTT.

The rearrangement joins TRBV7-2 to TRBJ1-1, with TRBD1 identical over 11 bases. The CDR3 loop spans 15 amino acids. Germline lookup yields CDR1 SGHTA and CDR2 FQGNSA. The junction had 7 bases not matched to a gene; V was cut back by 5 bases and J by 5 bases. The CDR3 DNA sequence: TGTGCCAGCAGCCCGGGACAGGGGGAATTGACTGAAGCTTTCTTT. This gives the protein CASSPGQGELTEAFF.

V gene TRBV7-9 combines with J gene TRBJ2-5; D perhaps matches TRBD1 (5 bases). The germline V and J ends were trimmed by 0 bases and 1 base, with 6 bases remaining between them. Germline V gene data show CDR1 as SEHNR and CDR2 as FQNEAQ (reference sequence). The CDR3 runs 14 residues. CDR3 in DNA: TGTGCCAGCAGCTTAGCACAGGCCCAAGAGACCCAGTACTTC. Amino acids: CASSLAQAQETQYF.

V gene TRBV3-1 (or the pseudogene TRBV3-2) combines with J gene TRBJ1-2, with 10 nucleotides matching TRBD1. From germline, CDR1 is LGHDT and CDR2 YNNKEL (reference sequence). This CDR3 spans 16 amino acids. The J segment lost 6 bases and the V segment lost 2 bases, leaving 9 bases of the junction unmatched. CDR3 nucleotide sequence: TGTGCCAGCAGCCAATCTGGGACAGGGGATTCCGATGGCTACACCTTC. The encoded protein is CASSQSGTGDSDGYTF.

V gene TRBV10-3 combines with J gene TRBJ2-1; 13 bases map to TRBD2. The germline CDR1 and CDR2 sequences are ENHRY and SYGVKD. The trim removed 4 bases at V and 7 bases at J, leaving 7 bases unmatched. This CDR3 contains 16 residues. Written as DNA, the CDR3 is TGTGCCATCAGTGGGACTAGCGGGGGCGCGATTAATGAGCAGTTCTTC. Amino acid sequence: CAISGTSGGAINEQFF.

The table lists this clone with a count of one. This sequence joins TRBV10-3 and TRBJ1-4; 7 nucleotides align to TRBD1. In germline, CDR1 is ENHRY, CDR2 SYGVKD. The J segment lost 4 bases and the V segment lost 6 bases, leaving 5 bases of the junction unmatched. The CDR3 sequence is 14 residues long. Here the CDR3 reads CAIRRQGDNEKLFF. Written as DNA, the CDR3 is TGTGCCATCAGGCGACAGGGTGATAATGAAAAACTGTTTTTT.

The CDR3 here is CASTPRYTFLAGDEQFF. DNA of the CDR3: TGTGCCAGCACCCCGCGCTATACCTTCCTAGCGGGGGATGAGCAGTTCTTC. The J gene is TRBJ2-1, the V gene TRBV27; the match to TRBD2 covers 10 bases. After removal of 7 bases from V and 8 bases from J, the junction contained 17 bases not matched to a gene. The germline V gene encodes CDR1 MNHEY and CDR2 SMNVEV (reference sequence). The CDR3 length is 17 residues.

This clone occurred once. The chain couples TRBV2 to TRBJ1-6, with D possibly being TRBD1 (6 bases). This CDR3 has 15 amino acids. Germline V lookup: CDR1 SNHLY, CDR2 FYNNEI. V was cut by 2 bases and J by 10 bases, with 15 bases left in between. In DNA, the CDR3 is TGTGCCAGCAGTGAACCTGGGGGGCTGGGGTCACCCCTCCACTTT. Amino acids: CASSEPGGLGSPLHF.

Here the CDR3 DNA reads TGTGCCAGTAGTATGGTGGGGTCGGGACAAGAGACCCAGTACTTC. Translating gives CASSMVGSGQETQYF. The rearrangement uses TRBV19 and TRBJ2-5, with D perhaps TRBD2 (5 bases). Trimming removed 3 bases at V and 2 bases at J, with 13 bases between. The CDR3 sequence is 15 residues long. The germline V gene has CDR1 LNHDA and CDR2 SQIVND (reference sequence).

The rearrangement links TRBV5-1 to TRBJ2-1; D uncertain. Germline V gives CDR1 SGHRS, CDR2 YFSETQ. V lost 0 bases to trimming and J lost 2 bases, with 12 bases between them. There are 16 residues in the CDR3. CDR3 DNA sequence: TGCGCCAGCAGCTTGGTTGCAGCCCCAACCTACAATGAGCAGTTCTTC. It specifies CASSLVAAPTYNEQFF.

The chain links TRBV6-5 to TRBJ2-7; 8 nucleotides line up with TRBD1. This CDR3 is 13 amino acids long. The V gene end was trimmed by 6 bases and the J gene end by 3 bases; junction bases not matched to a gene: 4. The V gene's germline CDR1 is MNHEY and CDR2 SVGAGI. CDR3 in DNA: TGTGCCAGCAGGAGGACAGGGAACTACGAGCAGTACTTC. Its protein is CASRRTGNYEQYF.

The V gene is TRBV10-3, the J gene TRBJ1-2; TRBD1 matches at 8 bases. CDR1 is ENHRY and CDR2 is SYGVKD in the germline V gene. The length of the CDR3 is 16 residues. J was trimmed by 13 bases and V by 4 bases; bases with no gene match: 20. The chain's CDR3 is CAISASGTGFSPGRTF. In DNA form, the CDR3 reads TGTGCCATCAGTGCCTCCGGGACAGGTTTTTCTCCCGGCCGCACCTTC.

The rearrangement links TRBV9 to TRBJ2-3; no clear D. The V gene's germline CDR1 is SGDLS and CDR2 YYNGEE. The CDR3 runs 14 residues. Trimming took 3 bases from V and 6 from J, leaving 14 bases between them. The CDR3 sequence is CASSGYSTPDTQYF. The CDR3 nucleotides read TGTGCCAGCAGCGGTTATAGCACCCCGGATACGCAGTATTTT. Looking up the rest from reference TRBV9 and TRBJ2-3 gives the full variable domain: DSGVTQTPKHLITATGQRVTLRCSPRSGDLSVYWYQQSLDQGLQFLIQYYNGEERAKGNILERFSAQQFPDLHSELNLSSLELGDSALYFCASSGYSTPDTQYFGPGTRLTVL.

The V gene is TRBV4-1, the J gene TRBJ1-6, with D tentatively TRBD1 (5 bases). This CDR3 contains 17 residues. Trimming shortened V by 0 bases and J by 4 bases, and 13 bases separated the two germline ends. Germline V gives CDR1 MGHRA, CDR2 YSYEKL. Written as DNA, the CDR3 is TGCGCCAGCAGCCAAGATCTGAAGGCAGGGTATAATTCACCCCTCCACTTT. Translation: CASSQDLKAGYNSPLHF.

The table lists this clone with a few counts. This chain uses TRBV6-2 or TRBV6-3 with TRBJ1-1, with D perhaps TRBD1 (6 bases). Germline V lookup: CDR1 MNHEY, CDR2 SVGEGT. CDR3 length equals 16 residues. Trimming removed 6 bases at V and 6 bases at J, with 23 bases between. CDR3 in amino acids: CASSYRTGWVDAEAFF. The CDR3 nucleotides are TGTGCCAGCAGCTATCGAACAGGGTGGGTTGACGCTGAAGCTTTCTTT.

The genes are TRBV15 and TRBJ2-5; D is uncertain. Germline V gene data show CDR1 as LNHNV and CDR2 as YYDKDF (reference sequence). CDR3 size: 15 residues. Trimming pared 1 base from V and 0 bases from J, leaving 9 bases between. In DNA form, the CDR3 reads TGTGCCACCAGCAGAGCTGGGGTGTACCAAGAGACCCAGTACTTC. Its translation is CATSRAGVYQETQYF.

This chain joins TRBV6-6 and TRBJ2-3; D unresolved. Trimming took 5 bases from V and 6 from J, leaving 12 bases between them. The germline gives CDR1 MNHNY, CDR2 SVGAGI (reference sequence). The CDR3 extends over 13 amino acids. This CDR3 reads CASSHSAPDTQYF. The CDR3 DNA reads TGTGCCAGCAGTCACAGCGCCCCGGATACGCAGTATTTT.

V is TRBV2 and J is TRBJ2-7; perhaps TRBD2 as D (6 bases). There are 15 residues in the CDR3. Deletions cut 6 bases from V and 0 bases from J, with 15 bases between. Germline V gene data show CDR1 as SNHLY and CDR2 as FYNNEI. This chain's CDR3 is CASSSGLGVSYEQYF. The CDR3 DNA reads TGTGCCAGCAGCAGCGGGCTAGGGGTCTCCTACGAGCAGTACTTC. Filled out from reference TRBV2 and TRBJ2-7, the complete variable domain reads EPEVTQTPSHQVTQMGQEVILRCVPISNHLYFYWYRQILGQKVEFLVSFYNNEISEKSEIFDDQFSVERPDGSNFTLKIRSTKLEDSAMYFCASSSGLGVSYEQYFGPGTRLTVT.

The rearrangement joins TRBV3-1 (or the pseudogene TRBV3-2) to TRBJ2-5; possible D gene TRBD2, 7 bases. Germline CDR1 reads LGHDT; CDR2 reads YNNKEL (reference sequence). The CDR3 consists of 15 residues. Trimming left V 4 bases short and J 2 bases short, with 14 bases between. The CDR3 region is CASSRSGTRQETQYF. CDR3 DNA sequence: TGTGCCAGCAGCCGAAGCGGGACACGACAAGAGACCCAGTACTTC.

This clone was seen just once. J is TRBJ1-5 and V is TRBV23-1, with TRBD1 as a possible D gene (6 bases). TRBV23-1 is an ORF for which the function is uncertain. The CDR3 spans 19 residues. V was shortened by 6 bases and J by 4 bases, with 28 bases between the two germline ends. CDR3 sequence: CASSPPRLRGTAKNQPQHF. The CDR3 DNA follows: TGCGCCAGCAGCCCTCCCCGGCTGAGGGGGACGGCTAAGAATCAGCCCCAGCATTTT.

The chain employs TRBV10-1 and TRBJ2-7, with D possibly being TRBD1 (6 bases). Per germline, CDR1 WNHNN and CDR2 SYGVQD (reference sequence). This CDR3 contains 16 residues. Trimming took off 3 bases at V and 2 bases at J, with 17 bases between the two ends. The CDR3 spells CASSDVSDSSPYEQYF. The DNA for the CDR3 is TGCGCCAGCAGTGATGTATCGGACAGCTCGCCCTACGAGCAGTACTTC.

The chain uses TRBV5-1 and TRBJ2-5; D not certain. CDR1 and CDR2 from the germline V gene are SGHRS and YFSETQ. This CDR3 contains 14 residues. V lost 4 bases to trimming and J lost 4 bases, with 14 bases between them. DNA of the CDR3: TGCGCCAGCAGCCCTGGGAACCCCCGAGAGACCCAGTACTTC. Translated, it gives CASSPGNPRETQYF. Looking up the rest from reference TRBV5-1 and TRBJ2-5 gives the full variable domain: KAGVTQTPRYLIKTRGQQVTLSCSPISGHRSVSWYQQTPGQGLQFLFEYFSETQRNKGNFPGRFSGRQFSNSRSEMNVSTLELGDSALYLCASSPGNPRETQYFGPGTRLLVL.

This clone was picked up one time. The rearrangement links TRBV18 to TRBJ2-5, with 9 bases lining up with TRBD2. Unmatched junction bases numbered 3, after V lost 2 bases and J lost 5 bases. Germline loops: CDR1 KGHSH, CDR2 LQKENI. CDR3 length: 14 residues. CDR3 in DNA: TGTGCCAGCTCACCAGCGGGGGGGCGCGAGACCCAGTACTTC. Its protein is CASSPAGGRETQYF. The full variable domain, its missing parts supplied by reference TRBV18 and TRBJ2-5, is NAGVMQNPRHLVRRRGQEARLRCSPMKGHSHVYWYRQLPEEGLKFMVYLQKENIIDESGMPKERFSAEFPKEGPSILRIQQVVRGDSAAYFCASSPAGGRETQYFGPGTRLLVL.

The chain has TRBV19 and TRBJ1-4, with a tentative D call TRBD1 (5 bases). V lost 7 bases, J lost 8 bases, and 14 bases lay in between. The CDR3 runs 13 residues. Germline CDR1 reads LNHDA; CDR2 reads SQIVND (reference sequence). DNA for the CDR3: TGTGCCAGTAACACCGGGACGGAAGAAAAACTGTTTTTT. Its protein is CASNTGTEEKLFF.

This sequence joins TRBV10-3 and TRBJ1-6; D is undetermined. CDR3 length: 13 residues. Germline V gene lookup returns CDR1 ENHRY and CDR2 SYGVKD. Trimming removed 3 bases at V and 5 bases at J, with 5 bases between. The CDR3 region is CAISDLNNSPLHF. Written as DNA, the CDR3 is TGTGCCATCAGTGACCTTAATAATTCACCCCTCCACTTT.